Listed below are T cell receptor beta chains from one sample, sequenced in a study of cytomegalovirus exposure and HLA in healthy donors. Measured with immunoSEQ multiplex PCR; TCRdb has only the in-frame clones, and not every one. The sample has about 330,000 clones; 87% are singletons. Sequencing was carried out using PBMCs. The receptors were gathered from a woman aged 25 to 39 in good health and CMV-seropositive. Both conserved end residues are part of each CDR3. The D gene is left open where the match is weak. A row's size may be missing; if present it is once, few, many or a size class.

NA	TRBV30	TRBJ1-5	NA	TGTGCCTGGAGTGTCTATCAGCCCCAGCATTTT	CAWSVYQPQHF
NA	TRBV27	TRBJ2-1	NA	TGTGCCAGCTCCATCGGGTCGAGCTCCTACAATGAGCAATTCTTC	CASSIGSSSYNEQFF
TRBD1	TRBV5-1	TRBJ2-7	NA	TGCGCCAGCTACAACCGGGACAGGGGGGCCGGGGAGCAGTACTTC	CASYNRDRGAGEQYF
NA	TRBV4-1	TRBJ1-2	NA	TGCGCCAGCAGCCAAACAACAGGGACCTATGGCTACACCTTC	CASSQTTGTYGYTF
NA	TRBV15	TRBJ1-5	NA	TGTGCCACCAGCAAACGCTCTATGGGGTTGGTTCAGCCCCAGCATTTT	CATSKRSMGLVQPQHF
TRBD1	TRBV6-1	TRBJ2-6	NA	TGTGCCAGCAGTGAACGGGGACAGGAGAGCTCTGGGGCCAACGTCCTGACTTTC	CASSERGQESSGANVLTF
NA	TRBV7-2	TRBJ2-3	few	TGTGCCAGCAGCTTCTACACAGATACGCAGTATTTT	CASSFYTDTQYF
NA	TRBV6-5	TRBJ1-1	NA	TGTGCCAGCAGTTACTCGAAAGTGAACACTGAAGCTTTCTTT	CASSYSKVNTEAFF
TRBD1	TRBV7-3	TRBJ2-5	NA	TGTGCCAGCAGCTTAACTTCCGGGACAGAAGAGACCCAGTACTTC	CASSLTSGTEETQYF
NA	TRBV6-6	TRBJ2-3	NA	TGTGCCAGCAGTTACTCATTGCGGGCTAGCACAGATACGCAGTATTTT	CASSYSLRASTDTQYF
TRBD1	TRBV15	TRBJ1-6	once	TGTGCCACCAGCAGAGGGACAGGCTATAATTCACCCCTCCACTTT	CATSRGTGYNSPLHF
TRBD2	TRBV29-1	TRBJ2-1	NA	TGCAGCGTTGAAGCTAGCGGGGGGGTGGGCGAGCAGTTCTTC	CSVEASGGVGEQFF
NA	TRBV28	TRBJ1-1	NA	TGTGCCAGCAGTCCCTCCGGGACCCAAGGGACCTTT	CASSPSGTQGTF
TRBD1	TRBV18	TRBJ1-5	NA	TGTGCCAGCCGTACCGGGACAGGCAATCAGCCCCAGCATTTT	CASRTGTGNQPQHF
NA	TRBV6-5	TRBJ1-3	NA	TGTGCCAGCAGTTTGAACTCTGGAAACACCATATATTTT	CASSLNSGNTIYF
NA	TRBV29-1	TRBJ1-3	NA	TGCAGCGTTGAAGGGAGTTTCTCTGGAAACACCATATATTTT	CSVEGSFSGNTIYF
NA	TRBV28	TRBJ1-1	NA	TGTGCCAGCAGTTTAATACTCGAGAACACTGAAGCTTTCTTT	CASSLILENTEAFF
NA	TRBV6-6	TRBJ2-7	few	TGTGCCAGCAGTCGAGACCGAGTCTACGAGCAGTACTTC	CASSRDRVYEQYF
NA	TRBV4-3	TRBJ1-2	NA	TGCGCCAGCAGCCCAGAACAGGGAGGAGGCTACACCTTC	CASSPEQGGGYTF
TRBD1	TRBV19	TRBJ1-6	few	TGTGCCAGTAGTTCTTCAGGGGGATATAATTCACCCCTCCACTTT	CASSSSGGYNSPLHF
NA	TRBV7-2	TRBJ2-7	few	TGTGCCAGCAGCTTATTTGAGGATCGGAGCTCCTACGAGCAGTACTTC	CASSLFEDRSSYEQYF
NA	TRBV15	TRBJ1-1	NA	TGTGCCACCAGCAGAGATCCGTGGGAGAACACTGAAGCTTTCTTT	CATSRDPWENTEAFF
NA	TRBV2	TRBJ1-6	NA	TGTGCCAGCAGGCCACAGGGTCTGGGGGATTCACCCCTCCACTTT	CASRPQGLGDSPLHF
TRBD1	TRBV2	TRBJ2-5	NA	TGTGCCAGCAGTGAAGCACAGGGGGCCCAAGAGACCCAGTACTTC	CASSEAQGAQETQYF
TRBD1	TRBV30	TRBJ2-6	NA	TGTGCCTGGAGTGTACGAACAGGGGTCTCTGGGGCCAACGTCCTGACTTTC	CAWSVRTGVSGANVLTF
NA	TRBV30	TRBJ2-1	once	TGTGCCTGGTCGACTAGCTCCTACAATGAGCAGTTCTTC	CAWSTSSYNEQFF
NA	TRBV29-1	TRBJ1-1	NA	TGCAGCGTTATCCCTCGGGGGGCTCGGCTCGGAACGAACACTGAAGCTTTCTTT	CSVIPRGARLGTNTEAFF
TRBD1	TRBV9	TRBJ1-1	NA	TGTGCCAGCAGCGTCTCGCAGGGGGCTAACACTGAAGCTTTCTTT	CASSVSQGANTEAFF
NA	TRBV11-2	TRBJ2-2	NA	TGTGCCAGCAGCTGGGACCACAACACCGGGGAGCTGTTTTTT	CASSWDHNTGELFF